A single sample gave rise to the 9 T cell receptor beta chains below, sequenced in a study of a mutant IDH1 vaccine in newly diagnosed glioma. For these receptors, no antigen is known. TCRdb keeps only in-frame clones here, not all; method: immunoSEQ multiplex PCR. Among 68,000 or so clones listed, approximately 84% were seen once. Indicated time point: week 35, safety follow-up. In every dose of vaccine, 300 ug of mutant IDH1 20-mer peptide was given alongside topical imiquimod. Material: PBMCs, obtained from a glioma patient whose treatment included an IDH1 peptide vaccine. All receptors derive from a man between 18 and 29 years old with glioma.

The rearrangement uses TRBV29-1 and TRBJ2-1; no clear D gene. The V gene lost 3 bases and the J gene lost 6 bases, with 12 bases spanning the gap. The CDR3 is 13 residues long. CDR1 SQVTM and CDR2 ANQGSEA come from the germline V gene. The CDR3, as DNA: TGCAGCGTTGACGAGAGAAGTCCCAATGAGCAGTTCTTC. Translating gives CSVDERSPNEQFF.

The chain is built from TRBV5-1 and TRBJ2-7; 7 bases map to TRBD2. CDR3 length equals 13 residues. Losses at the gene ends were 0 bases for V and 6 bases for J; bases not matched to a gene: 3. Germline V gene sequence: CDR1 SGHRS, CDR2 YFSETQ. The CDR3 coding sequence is TGCGCCAGCAGCTTGGGACTAGCTGGCGAGCAGTACTTC. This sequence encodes CASSLGLAGEQYF.

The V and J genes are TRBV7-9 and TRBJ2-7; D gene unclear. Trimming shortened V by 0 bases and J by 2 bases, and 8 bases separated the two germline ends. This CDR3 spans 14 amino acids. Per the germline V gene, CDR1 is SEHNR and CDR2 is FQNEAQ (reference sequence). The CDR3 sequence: CASSLAGTTYEQYF. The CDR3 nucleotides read TGTGCCAGCAGCTTAGCGGGCACTACCTACGAGCAGTACTTC.

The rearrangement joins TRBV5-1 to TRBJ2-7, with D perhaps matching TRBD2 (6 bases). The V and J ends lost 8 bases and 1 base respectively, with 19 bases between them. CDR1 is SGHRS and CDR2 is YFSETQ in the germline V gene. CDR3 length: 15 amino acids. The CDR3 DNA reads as TGCGCCAGTCGTAGAACTAGCCACGATTCCTACGAGCAGTACTTC. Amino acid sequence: CASRRTSHDSYEQYF.

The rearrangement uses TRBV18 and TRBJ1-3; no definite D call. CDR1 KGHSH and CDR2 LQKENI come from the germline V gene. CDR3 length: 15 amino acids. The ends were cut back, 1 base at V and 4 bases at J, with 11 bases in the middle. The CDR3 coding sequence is TGTGCCAGCTCACCACACGGTTCTGGAGGAAACACCATATATTTT. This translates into CASSPHGSGGNTIYF.

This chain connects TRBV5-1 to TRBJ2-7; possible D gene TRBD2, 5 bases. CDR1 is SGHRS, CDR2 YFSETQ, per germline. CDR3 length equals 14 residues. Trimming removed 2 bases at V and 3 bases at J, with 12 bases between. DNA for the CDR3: TGCGCCAGCAGCTTCGGAGGAGAGGGCTACGAGCAGTACTTC. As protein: CASSFGGEGYEQYF. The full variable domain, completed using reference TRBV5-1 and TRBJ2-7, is KAGVTQTPRYLIKTRGQQVTLSCSPISGHRSVSWYQQTPGQGLQFLFEYFSETQRNKGNFPGRFSGRQFSNSRSEMNVSTLELGDSALYLCASSFGGEGYEQYFGPGTRLTVT.

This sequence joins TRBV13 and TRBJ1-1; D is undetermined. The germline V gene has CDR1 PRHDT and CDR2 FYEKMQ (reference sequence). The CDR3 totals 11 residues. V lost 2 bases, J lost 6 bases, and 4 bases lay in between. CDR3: CASSLTSEAFF. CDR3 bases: TGTGCCAGCAGCTTAACCTCTGAAGCTTTCTTT. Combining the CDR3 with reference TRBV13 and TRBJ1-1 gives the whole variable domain AAGVIQSPRHLIKEKRETATLKCYPIPRHDTVYWYQQGPGQDPQFLISFYEKMQSDKGSIPDRFSAQQFSDYHSELNMSSLELGDSALYFCASSLTSEAFFGQGTRLTVV.

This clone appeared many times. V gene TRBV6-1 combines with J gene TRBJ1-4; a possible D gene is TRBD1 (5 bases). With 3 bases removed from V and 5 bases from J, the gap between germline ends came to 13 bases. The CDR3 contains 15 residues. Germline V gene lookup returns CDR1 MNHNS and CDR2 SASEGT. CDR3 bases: TGTGCCAGCAGTGAGGGGACTGCATGGAATGAAAAACTGTTTTTT. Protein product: CASSEGTAWNEKLFF.

CDR3 sequence: CASRGLEGYEAFF. CDR3 bases: TGTGCCAGCAGGGGTTTGGAGGGGTACGAAGCTTTCTTT. The chain has TRBV6-5 and TRBJ1-1; a weak D match, TRBD1 (5 bases). Germline V gene sequence: CDR1 MNHEY, CDR2 SVGAGI. The CDR3 contains 13 residues. V was clipped by 6 bases and J by 8 bases, with 16 bases between them.